What follows are 21 T cell receptor beta chains derived from one specimen sequenced in a study of shared clonotypes between healthy human individuals. Libraries were prepared by immunoSEQ multiplex PCR; TCRdb keeps only in-frame clonotypes and omits some of them. This table has 1,500,000 or so clones, 98% to 99% appearing once. Sequencing was done on a sample of naive CD4+ T cells sorted from blood. Stated subset: CD45RA+ positively selected. The receptors derive from a man aged 25-45 years in good health.

The rearrangement links TRBV7-8 to TRBJ1-5; D perhaps matches TRBD1 (6 bases). The ends were cut back, 5 bases at V and 6 bases at J, with 23 bases in the middle. CDR1 and CDR2 from the germline V gene are SGHVS and FQNEAQ. The CDR3 is 17 amino acids. CDR3 in amino acids: CASSPTGGGVGGQPQHF. Here the CDR3 DNA reads TGTGCCAGCAGCCCAACGGGAGGGGGAGTTGGGGGTCAGCCCCAGCATTTT.

This chain connects TRBV27 to TRBJ2-6; D remains ambiguous. Trimming took 5 bases from V and 3 from J, leaving 17 bases between them. The CDR3 extends over 17 amino acids. The germline CDR1 and CDR2 sequences are MNHEY and SMNVEV (reference sequence). The CDR3 bases are TGTGCCAGCAGTGTTTCGCCCACGGGTGGTGGGGCCAACGTCCTGACTTTC. Translated: CASSVSPTGGGANVLTF. Variable domain in full (rest from reference TRBV27 and TRBJ2-6): EAQVTQNPRYLITVTGKKLTVTCSQNMNHEYMSWYRQDPGLGLRQIYYSMNVEVTDKGDVPEGYKVSRKEKRNFPLILESPSPNQTSLYFCASSVSPTGGGANVLTFGAGSRLTVL.

This chain joins TRBV10-3 and TRBJ1-5; D unclear. V was clipped by 2 bases and J by 3 bases, with 11 bases between them. CDR1 and CDR2 (germline): ENHRY, SYGVKD. CDR3 length equals 15 residues. DNA for the CDR3: TGTGCCATCAGTGAGATGGGCGGAACCAATCAGCCCCAGCATTTT. This gives the protein CAISEMGGTNQPQHF.

This sequence joins TRBV28 and TRBJ2-7; 9 bases are shared with TRBD2. The CDR3 is 15 residues long. With 3 bases clipped from V and 2 bases from J, the junction kept 5 bases outside the gene matches. The V gene's germline CDR1 is MDHEN and CDR2 SYDVKM. CDR3 sequence reads: CASSLRLAEAYEQYF. CDR3 DNA sequence: TGTGCCAGCAGTTTGAGACTAGCGGAGGCCTACGAGCAGTACTTC.

The gene calls are TRBV9 and TRBJ2-1, with 11 bases that match TRBD2. Losses at the gene ends were 0 bases for V and 4 bases for J; bases not matched to a gene: 3. Germline V gene data show CDR1 as SGDLS and CDR2 as YYNGEE. The CDR3 extends over 16 amino acids. In DNA form, the CDR3 reads TGTGCCAGCAGCGTAGAAGGGACTAGCGGATACAATGAGCAGTTCTTC. It codes for CASSVEGTSGYNEQFF.

The chain employs TRBV4-3 and TRBJ2-7; tentative D call: TRBD2 (6 bases). CDR3 length: 15 residues. Between the trimmed V and J ends, which lost 0 bases and 0 bases, there was a span of 9 bases. The germline CDR1 and CDR2 sequences are LGHNA and YSLEER. The CDR3, as DNA: TGCGCCAGCAGCCAAGAACTAGCAGGCTCCTACGAGCAGTACTTC. Its protein product is CASSQELAGSYEQYF.

The chain employs TRBV29-1 and TRBJ2-7; D is uncertain. Per germline, CDR1 SQVTM and CDR2 ANQGSEA. V lost 2 bases and J 0 bases, leaving 8 bases between the germline ends. CDR3 length: 13 amino acids. The CDR3 reads CSVESVNSYEQYF. In DNA, the CDR3 is TGCAGCGTTGAATCGGTAAACTCCTACGAGCAGTACTTC.

This chain uses TRBV18 with TRBJ1-3, with unresolved D. Trimming cost V 1 base and J 4 bases, with 14 bases left between them. The germline V gene has CDR1 KGHSH and CDR2 LQKENI. The CDR3 has 16 amino acids. The CDR3, as DNA: TGTGCCAGCTCACCACTGGGTTTGGAGAGAGGAAACACCATATATTTT. Translating gives CASSPLGLERGNTIYF.

This sequence joins TRBV5-8 and TRBJ1-2, with D perhaps matching TRBD1 (6 bases). Germline values: CDR1 SGHTS, CDR2 YDEGEE. The CDR3 runs to 15 residues. Trimming removed 4 bases at V and 5 bases at J, with 18 bases between. The CDR3 region is CASSPETDSIYGYTF. The DNA for the CDR3 is TGTGCCAGCAGCCCGGAGACGGACAGTATTTATGGCTACACCTTC.

The chain has TRBV19 and TRBJ2-1, with TRBD1 matching over 10 bases. J was trimmed by 9 bases and V by 5 bases; bases with no gene match: 16. This CDR3 spans 17 amino acids. Germline lookup yields CDR1 LNHDA and CDR2 SQIVND (reference sequence). CDR3 DNA: TGTGCCAGTAGTCCCACGCTCCGGGACAGGGGTAACTTTGAGCAGTTCTTC. Protein product: CASSPTLRDRGNFEQFF. The full variable domain, completed using reference TRBV19 and TRBJ2-1, is DGGITQSPKYLFRKEGQNVTLSCEQNLNHDAMYWYRQDPGQGLRLIYYSQIVNDFQKGDIAEGYSVSREKKESFPLTVTSAQKNPTAFYLCASSPTLRDRGNFEQFFGPGTRLTVL.

The chain joins TRBV5-6 to TRBJ2-1; 15 nucleotides match TRBD2. The CDR3 length is 15 residues. CDR1 and CDR2 from the germline V gene are SGHDT and YYEEEE. The V segment lost 2 bases and the J segment 15 bases; nucleotides outside the gene matches: 9. The chain's CDR3 is CASSFGTSGRPPGFF. For the CDR3, the DNA is TGTGCCAGCAGCTTTGGGACTAGCGGGAGGCCGCCTGGGTTCTTC.

CDR3 in DNA: TGTGCCAGCAGCTTAATGGTCGGACTGTACGAGCAGTACTTC. As protein: CASSLMVGLYEQYF. The chain uses TRBV7-2 and TRBJ2-7; D is perhaps TRBD2 (5 bases). Germline CDR1 reads SGHTA; CDR2 reads FQGNSA. The CDR3 has 14 residues. The V and J ends lost 2 bases and 4 bases respectively, with 12 bases between them.

The chain has TRBV7-2 and TRBJ2-2, with no clear D. This CDR3 is 13 amino acids long. Germline CDR1 is SGHTA and CDR2 is FQGNSA. V was cut by 2 bases and J by 6 bases, with 7 bases left in between. The CDR3: CASSLMFPGELFF. The CDR3, as DNA: TGTGCCAGCAGCTTAATGTTTCCCGGGGAGCTGTTTTTT.

This sequence joins TRBV5-4 and TRBJ2-5, with 7 bases identical to TRBD2. The V gene end was trimmed by 2 bases and the J gene end by 5 bases; junction bases not matched to a gene: 6. Germline values: CDR1 SGHNT, CDR2 YYREEE (reference sequence). The CDR3 is 14 amino acids. CDR3 nucleotides: TGTGCCAGCAGCTTTCCGGGACTATCGGAGACCCAGTACTTC. It encodes CASSFPGLSETQYF.

This chain connects TRBV7-2 to TRBJ2-5; no reliable D call. The V gene lost 2 bases and the J gene lost 1 base, with 11 bases spanning the gap. The germline gives CDR1 SGHTA, CDR2 FQGNSA. The CDR3 runs 15 residues. CDR3 DNA: TGTGCCAGCAGCTTATGGCACGCGGCCCAAGAGACCCAGTACTTC. This gives the protein CASSLWHAAQETQYF.

The chain recombines TRBV5-6 with TRBJ1-1; tentatively, D is TRBD1 (5 bases). This CDR3 has 15 amino acids. Germline-derived CDR1 and CDR2 are SGHDT and YYEEEE. The V end lost 6 bases, the J end lost 5 bases, and 20 bases lay between the germline ends. The CDR3 here is CASTPTPGRRTEAFF. The CDR3 DNA follows: TGTGCCAGCACCCCCACGCCGGGACGAAGAACTGAAGCTTTCTTT.

The V and J genes are TRBV7-8 and TRBJ2-1; D call uncertain. The V end lost 1 base, the J end lost 4 bases, and 17 bases lay between the germline ends. The V gene's germline CDR1 is SGHVS and CDR2 FQNEAQ. This CDR3 region has 17 residues. The DNA for the CDR3 is TGTGCCAGCAGCTTAGTTGCTGCAGCCCTCCAATACAATGAGCAGTTCTTC. It specifies CASSLVAAALQYNEQFF. Supplemented by reference TRBV7-8 and TRBJ2-1, the full variable domain reads GAGVSQSPRYKVAKRGQDVALRCDPISGHVSLFWYQQALGQGPEFLTYFQNEAQLDKSGLPSDRFFAERPEGSVSTLKIQRTQQEDSAVYLCASSLVAAALQYNEQFFGPGTRLTVL.

J is TRBJ1-3 and V is TRBV6-1; D call uncertain. CDR1 and CDR2 (germline): MNHNS, SASEGT. CDR3 length equals 18 residues. Trimming shortened V by 2 bases and J by 0 bases, and 17 bases separated the two germline ends. Here the CDR3 reads CASSEFERQASSGNTIYF. The DNA of the CDR3 is TGTGCCAGCAGTGAATTTGAACGGCAGGCCAGCTCTGGAAACACCATATATTTT.

The gene calls are TRBV10-1 and TRBJ1-1; D is uncertain. CDR3 size: 14 residues. CDR1 and CDR2 (germline): WNHNN, SYGVQD (reference sequence). The V gene lost 0 bases and the J gene lost 5 bases, with 10 bases spanning the gap. The CDR3 DNA reads TGCGCCAGCAGTGAGTCGGGGAAGGGAACTGAAGCTTTCTTT. The encoded protein is CASSESGKGTEAFF.

In nucleotides, the CDR3 is TGTGCCTGGAGTGGGTACCAAGAGACCCAGTACTTC. Its translation is CAWSGYQETQYF. The rearrangement joins TRBV30 to TRBJ2-5; D gene ambiguous. Per germline, CDR1 GTSNPN and CDR2 SVGIG (reference sequence). CDR3 length equals 12 residues. V lost 1 base and J lost 0, with 3 bases in between. The variable domain in full, completed from reference TRBV30 and TRBJ2-5, reads SQTIHQWPATLVQPVGSPLSLECTVEGTSNPNLYWYRQAAGRGLQLLFYSVGIGQISSEVPQNLSASRPQDRQFILSSKKLLLSDSGFYLCAWSGYQETQYFGPGTRLLVL.

Details on this clone: The sample holds other DNA sequences that translate to the same CDR3. The chain couples TRBV28 to TRBJ1-1; no clear D. The CDR3 sequence is 12 residues long. The V end was cut by 4 bases, the J end by 1 base, with 4 bases between. Germline CDR1 is MDHEN and CDR2 is SYDVKM. Here the CDR3 DNA reads TGTGCCAGCAGTTCCGCGAACACTGAAGCTTTCTTT. Translated, it gives CASSSANTEAFF.